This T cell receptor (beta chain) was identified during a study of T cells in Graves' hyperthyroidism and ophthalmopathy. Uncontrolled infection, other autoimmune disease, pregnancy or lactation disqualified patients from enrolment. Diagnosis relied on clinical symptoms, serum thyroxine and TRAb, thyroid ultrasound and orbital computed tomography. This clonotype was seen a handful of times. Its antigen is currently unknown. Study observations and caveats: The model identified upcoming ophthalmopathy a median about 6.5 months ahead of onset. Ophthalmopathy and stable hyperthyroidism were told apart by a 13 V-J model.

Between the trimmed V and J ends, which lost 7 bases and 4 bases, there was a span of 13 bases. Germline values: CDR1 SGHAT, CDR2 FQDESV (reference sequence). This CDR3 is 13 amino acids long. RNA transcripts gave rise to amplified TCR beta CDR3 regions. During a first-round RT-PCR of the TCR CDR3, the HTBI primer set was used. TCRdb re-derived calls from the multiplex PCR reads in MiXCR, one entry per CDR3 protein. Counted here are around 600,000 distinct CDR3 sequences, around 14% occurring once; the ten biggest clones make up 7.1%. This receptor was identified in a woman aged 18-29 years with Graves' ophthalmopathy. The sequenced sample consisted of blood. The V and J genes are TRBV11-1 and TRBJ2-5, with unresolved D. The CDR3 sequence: CASKGSNSETQYF. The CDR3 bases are TGTGCCAGCAAAGGCTCTAATTCAGAGACCCAGTACTTC.